The present entry profiles one T cell receptor beta chain with its context. The antigen remains unidentified. CDR1 is LNHDA, CDR2 SQIVND, per germline (reference sequence). V was pared by 7 bases and J by 4 bases, with 19 bases between. The CDR3 is made up of 15 amino acids. Produced via immunoSEQ multiplex PCR; TCRdb's table is partial and in-frame only. The sample has more than 95,000 clones, 90% seen once. This sample stems from a study of graft-versus-host responses after intestinal transplantation. Study details: Multivisceral, liver-intestinal, or isolated intestinal grafts were transplanted into recipients. Among the recipients, all got anti-thymocyte globulin induction and then tacrolimus and steroids for about 3 years.

Study-wide findings and caveats: HvG clone declines early post-transplant were associated with peak circulating GvH levels. The authors found GvH clones in recipient marrow, some appearing first in ileum or blood.

V and J are TRBV19 and TRBJ1-1; D perhaps matches TRBD1 (6 bases). This TCR derives from a human donor who received an intestinal transplant. The sample in question was unstimulated CD4+ T cells sorted from spleen or lymph node cells, obtained before intestinal transplant. CDR3 residues: CASKVLTGLGTEAFF. The CDR3 region has the DNA TGTGCCAGTAAAGTTCTTACAGGGTTGGGCACTGAAGCTTTCTTT.